This T cell receptor (beta chain) was recovered during a study of OX40 agonist ivuxolimab in advanced cancers. Whole-study context: Enrollees could have had prior anti-PD-1, anti-PD-L1 or anti-CTLA-4 therapy, which about 40% had received.

The germline V gene encodes CDR1 SGHTA and CDR2 FQGNSA. The ends were cut back, 3 bases at V and 5 bases at J, with 11 bases in the middle. This CDR3 region has 13 residues. Here immunoSEQ multiplex PCR was the method, and the copy in TCRdb shows in-frame clones only, minus some. Of 60,000 to 75,000 clones in the sample, around 85% were seen once. Overall study findings and caveats: Dose levels from 0.1 to 3.0 mg/kg saw CD4+ and CD8+ blood T cells expand clonally by week 6.

This clone came up a few times. Its target is not known. The sequence derives from an adult with an advanced solid tumor such as melanoma, head and neck, liver or kidney cancer. V is TRBV7-2 and J is TRBJ2-7; D remains ambiguous. Sequences were derived from CD4+ or CD8+ T cells sorted from blood, sampled in a trial of the OX40 agonist ivuxolimab. CDR3 amino acids: CASSFRFGDEQYF. CDR3 bases: TGTGCCAGCAGCTTTCGATTCGGCGACGAGCAGTACTTC.